The 23 T cell receptor beta chains below come from one sample, sequenced in a study of T cell changes during pregnancy in multiple sclerosis (dated by TCRdb to between 2017 and 2020). Receptors were amplified or captured by the immunoSEQ multiplex PCR assay. This immuneACCESS table, as held by TCRdb, lists in-frame sequences with V and J called but not all clones. Of the missing ones, under half trace to an unresolved V gene in checked studies; the others have no known cause. The sample data list 35,000 to 45,000 clones, and around nine tenths of these were observed just once. The top ten clonotypes cover approximately 8.3% of the sample. Sequenced here: CD8+ T cells from peripheral blood mononuclear cells, sampled before pregnancy. These receptors were collected from a female donor with multiple sclerosis, enrolled in a pregnancy study.

The chain combines TRBV5-1 with TRBJ2-7; 9 bases fit TRBD1. The CDR3 runs to 15 residues. Germline CDR1 is SGHRS and CDR2 is YFSETQ. Germline trimming cut 4 bases from V and 3 bases from J; bases unmatched to any gene: 8. The CDR3 DNA reads as TGCGCCAGCAGCACCCCCGGGACAGGGCTCTACGAGCAGTACTTC. This codes for CASSTPGTGLYEQYF.

This clone was observed a single time. The chain recombines TRBV5-6 with TRBJ2-7; a possible D gene is TRBD2 (6 bases). V was pared by 0 bases and J by 2 bases, with 12 bases between. There are 15 residues in the CDR3. The germline V gene has CDR1 SGHDT and CDR2 YYEEEE. The CDR3 sequence: CASSLALARAYEQYF. In DNA form, the CDR3 reads TGTGCCAGCAGCTTGGCGCTAGCGCGAGCCTACGAGCAGTACTTC.

CDR3 nucleotides: TGCGCCAGCAGCGAGAACCATGGCGGGAGTACCTACAATGAGCAGTTCTTC. It codes for CASSENHGGSTYNEQFF. The chain couples TRBV5-1 to TRBJ2-1; 7 bases are shared with TRBD2. Per germline, CDR1 SGHRS and CDR2 YFSETQ. V lost 4 bases to trimming and J lost 2 bases; unmatched junction nucleotides: 12. The CDR3 sequence is 17 residues long. The full variable domain, its missing parts supplied by reference TRBV5-1 and TRBJ2-1, is KAGVTQTPRYLIKTRGQQVTLSCSPISGHRSVSWYQQTPGQGLQFLFEYFSETQRNKGNFPGRFSGRQFSNSRSEMNVSTLELGDSALYLCASSENHGGSTYNEQFFGPGTRLTVL.

The chain carries TRBV30 and TRBJ1-4, with 10 nucleotides matching TRBD1. The junction had 10 bases not matched to a gene; V was cut back by 1 base and J by 8 bases. CDR1 is GTSNPN, CDR2 SVGIG, per germline (reference sequence). The CDR3 loop spans 16 amino acids. The CDR3 sequence is CAWSAGVTGGGEKLFF. CDR3 nucleotides: TGTGCCTGGAGTGCCGGCGTGACAGGGGGCGGAGAAAAACTGTTTTTT.

The rearrangement joins TRBV28 to TRBJ2-6, with D perhaps TRBD2 (6 bases). The CDR3 is 17 amino acids. V lost 5 bases to trimming and J lost 3 bases, with 17 bases between them. Germline CDR1 MDHEN, CDR2 SYDVKM. CDR3 nucleotides: TGTGCCAGCAGTCCATTGAGATGGGAGGATGGGGCCAACGTCCTGACTTTC. The encoded protein is CASSPLRWEDGANVLTF.

The J gene is TRBJ1-1, the V gene TRBV19, with D possibly being TRBD1 (6 bases). Trimming cost V 7 bases and J 5 bases, with 14 bases left between them. The CDR3 is 13 residues long. The germline V gene has CDR1 LNHDA and CDR2 SQIVND (reference sequence). CDR3 DNA: TGTGCCAGTAACACACAGGGTTGGACTGAAGCTTTCTTT. Translation: CASNTQGWTEAFF.

The chain combines TRBV27 with TRBJ2-7; D unresolved. The germline V gene encodes CDR1 MNHEY and CDR2 SMNVEV (reference sequence). V shed 8 bases and J shed 3 bases, with 17 bases lying between them. The CDR3 is made up of 14 amino acids. The CDR3 nucleotides are TGTGCCAGCGCCGATATAATGGCCGACTACGAGCAGTACTTC. This codes for CASADIMADYEQYF.

This chain links TRBV6-5 with TRBJ2-7; TRBD2 aligns across 7 bases. The trim removed 5 bases at V and 0 bases at J, leaving 4 bases unmatched. Germline V gene sequence: CDR1 MNHEY, CDR2 SVGAGI. The CDR3 sequence is 14 residues long. CDR3 amino acids: CASSHSGSSYEQYF. The CDR3 DNA reads as TGTGCCAGCAGTCATAGCGGGTCCTCCTACGAGCAGTACTTC.

The genes are TRBV6-5 and TRBJ2-7; 9 positions agree with TRBD2. V was pared by 4 bases and J by 6 bases, with 7 bases of the junction left unmatched. This CDR3 is built from 14 residues. Germline values: CDR1 MNHEY, CDR2 SVGAGI. For the CDR3, the DNA is TGTGCCAGCAGTTGGGATAGCGGGGGCTTCGAGCAGTACTTC. This sequence encodes CASSWDSGGFEQYF.

This chain uses TRBV29-1 with TRBJ2-2, with 9 bases lining up with TRBD1. V gave up 6 bases and J gave up 1 base; unmatched junction bases: 3. CDR3 length: 14 residues. The germline gives CDR1 SQVTM, CDR2 ANQGSEA. The DNA for the CDR3 is TGCAGCGTGGACAGGGGACTGAACACCGGGGAGCTGTTTTTT. Protein: CSVDRGLNTGELFF.

The CDR3 bases are TGTGCCAGCAGTCCCGGGACAGGGGGTGGGTTCGGTCAGTTCTTC. It encodes CASSPGTGGGFGQFF. The V and J genes are TRBV2 and TRBJ2-1; TRBD1 aligns across 11 bases. V dropped 5 bases and J dropped 13; count of bases not matched to a gene: 13. The CDR3 runs to 15 residues. Germline CDR1 SNHLY, CDR2 FYNNEI.

This sequence joins TRBV5-1 and TRBJ2-7; 11 bases align to TRBD1. Germline CDR1 and CDR2: SGHRS and YFSETQ. CDR3 length equals 15 residues. V was pared by 2 bases and J by 2 bases, with 3 bases of the junction left unmatched. As DNA, the CDR3 is TGCGCCAGCAGCTTAAGGACAGGGGGCACCTACGAGCAGTACTTC. It specifies CASSLRTGGTYEQYF.

The DNA for the CDR3 is TGTGCCAGCAGCCCAACGGGAGGAATCTACGAGCAGTACTTC. As protein: CASSPTGGIYEQYF. This rearrangement joins TRBV11-2 to TRBJ2-7; 7 bases fit TRBD2. CDR3 size: 14 residues. The V segment lost 5 bases and the J segment 3 bases; nucleotides outside the gene matches: 7. Per the germline V gene, CDR1 is SGHAT and CDR2 is FQNNGV.

This rearrangement joins TRBV4-1 to TRBJ2-7; 7 bases match TRBD2. Germline loops: CDR1 MGHRA, CDR2 YSYEKL. The trim removed 3 bases at V and 0 bases at J, leaving 5 bases unmatched. This CDR3 region has 15 residues. CDR3 nucleotide sequence: TGCGCCAGCAGCCAGTCTGGGGGGGGCTCCTACGAGCAGTACTTC. Translation: CASSQSGGGSYEQYF.

The V gene is TRBV7-9, the J gene TRBJ1-4; D is perhaps TRBD1 (5 bases). Trimming took off 1 base at V and 7 bases at J, with 25 bases between the two ends. Germline CDR1 SEHNR, CDR2 FQNEAQ (reference sequence). The CDR3 spans 19 residues. The CDR3 DNA is TGTGCCAGCAGCTTAGTCTCGGCCAGGGATGGCGGGGGGGGTGAAAAACTGTTTTTT. Protein: CASSLVSARDGGGGEKLFF.

About this clone itself: The germline gene is not matched at one end of the junction; a read error may be the cause. The DNA for the CDR3 is TGCGCCAGCAGCTTGGCACACTCCGGGACAGGAGGGAATTTT. Translated: CASSLAHSGTGGNF. The chain combines TRBV5-1 with TRBJ1-5; the match to TRBD1 covers 8 bases. This CDR3 contains 14 residues. The germline gives CDR1 SGHRS, CDR2 YFSETQ. Variable domain in full (rest from reference TRBV5-1 and TRBJ1-5): KAGVTQTPRYLIKTRGQQVTLSCSPISGHRSVSWYQQTPGQGLQFLFEYFSETQRNKGNFPGRFSGRQFSNSRSEMNVSTLELGDSALYLCASSLAHSGTGGNFGDGTRLSIL.

The V and J genes are TRBV23-1 and TRBJ1-3; TRBD1 matches at 7 bases. TRBV23-1 is an open reading frame whose function is uncertain. CDR3 length equals 15 residues. The trim removed 3 bases at V and 4 bases at J, leaving 6 bases unmatched. This chain's CDR3 is CASSHNRGSGNTIYF. The CDR3 nucleotides are TGCGCCAGCAGTCACAACAGGGGCTCGGGAAACACCATATATTTT.

V and J are TRBV27 and TRBJ1-1; the D gene is possibly TRBD1 (5 bases). Germline CDR1 reads MNHEY; CDR2 reads SMNVEV (reference sequence). CDR3 size: 14 residues. Trimming left V 3 bases short and J 5 bases short, with 13 bases between. The DNA for the CDR3 is TGTGCCAGCAGTTTGGGGGGTTCTAGTACTGAAGCTTTCTTT. Residues: CASSLGGSSTEAFF.

This chain connects TRBV7-9 to TRBJ2-7; TRBD2 aligns across 10 bases. CDR1 and CDR2 (germline): SEHNR, FQNEAQ (reference sequence). The CDR3 extends over 14 amino acids. V gave up 3 bases and J gave up 2 bases; unmatched junction bases: 1. The CDR3 region has the DNA TGTGCCAGCAGCTTTACTAGCGGGACCTACGAGCAGTACTTC. Protein product: CASSFTSGTYEQYF.

This clone was detected only once. V usage is TRBV28 and J usage is TRBJ1-1, with a possible D match to TRBD1 (6 bases). The CDR3 is 14 amino acids. V gave up 3 bases and J gave up 0 bases, with 8 bases separating them. Germline CDR1 reads MDHEN; CDR2 reads SYDVKM. For the CDR3, the DNA is TGTGCCAGCAGTTTTGGGGGCCTGAACACTGAAGCTTTCTTT. Encoded protein: CASSFGGLNTEAFF.

The CDR3 region is CASNLKPGLAGGEQYF. The CDR3 DNA follows: TGTGCCAGCAACCTTAAACCGGGACTAGCGGGAGGCGAGCAGTACTTC. V and J are TRBV27 and TRBJ2-7; 15 nucleotides align to TRBD2. Looked up from germline, CDR1 is MNHEY and CDR2 is SMNVEV (reference sequence). V lost 7 bases, J lost 6 bases, and 10 bases stayed unmatched. There are 16 residues in the CDR3.

The chain recombines TRBV10-3 with TRBJ1-3; TRBD1 aligns across 10 bases. The CDR3 has 17 residues. Germline CDR1 ENHRY, CDR2 SYGVKD. Trimming removed 7 bases from V and 0 bases from J; junction bases left unmatched: 9. Here the CDR3 DNA reads TGTGCCATCAAGACGCCGGGACAGGGGAGCTCTGGAAACACCATATATTTT. The encoded protein is CAIKTPGQGSSGNTIYF.

V is TRBV10-3 and J is TRBJ2-7; perhaps TRBD2 as D (6 bases). Germline V gene lookup returns CDR1 ENHRY and CDR2 SYGVKD. Trimming left V 7 bases short and J 1 base short, with 14 bases between. The CDR3 loop spans 14 amino acids. The CDR3 reads CAINDAGPSYEQYF. CDR3 coding DNA: TGTGCCATCAATGACGCGGGACCATCCTACGAGCAGTACTTC.